Listed below are T cell receptor beta chains from one sample, sequenced in a study of CD8 T cells in Susac syndrome. TCRdb passed the immunoSEQ multiplex PCR reads through MiXCR, listing each CDR3 protein once. In the table there are 95,000 to 150,000 distinct CDR3 sequences, 96% of which are singletons. The sample consisted of CD4+ T cells from PBMCs. Receptors originate from a human donor with Susac syndrome. Each CDR3 is given with its conserved first and last residue. D genes are given only for firm matches. The size entry is marked missing in some rows and otherwise reads once, few, many or a size class.

D gene	J gene	V gene	clone size	CDR3 protein	CDR3 DNA
-	TRBJ2-3	TRBV7-2	-	CASSFSTDTQYF	TGTGCCAGCAGCTTTAGCACAGATACGCAGTATTTT
-	TRBJ1-2	TRBV29-1	-	CSVEGVTYGYTF	TGCAGCGTCGAGGGGGTAACCTATGGCTACACCTTC
-	TRBJ2-6	TRBV5-1	-	CASSLVTSGANVLTF	TGCGCCAGCAGCTTGGTGACATCTGGGGCCAACGTCCTGACTTTC
-	TRBJ2-1	TRBV7-2	-	CASSLPDRFNEQFF	TGTGCCAGCAGCTTACCAGACAGATTCAATGAGCAGTTCTTC
TRBD1	TRBJ2-5	TRBV24-1	-	CATSDPSGTGRETQYF	TGTGCCACCAGTGACCCCTCCGGGACAGGACGGGAGACCCAGTACTTC
-	TRBJ2-1	TRBV4-2	-	CASSQEILEYNEQFF	TGTGCCAGCAGCCAAGAGATACTAGAGTACAATGAGCAGTTCTTC
-	TRBJ1-2	TRBV19	-	CASSISDGYTF	TGTGCCAGTAGTATATCGGATGGCTACACCTTC
-	TRBJ1-2	TRBV29-1	-	CSVSSLTGYGYTF	TGCAGCGTTAGTTCGTTGACAGGCTATGGCTACACCTTC
TRBD2	TRBJ2-3	TRBV7-2	-	CASSYSGRGDTQYF	TGTGCCAGCAGCTATAGCGGGAGGGGAGATACGCAGTATTTT
TRBD1	TRBJ1-2	TRBV4-2	once	CASSQVGQGAHYGYTF	TGTGCCAGCAGCCAAGTGGGGCAGGGGGCCCACTATGGCTACACCTTC
-	TRBJ2-5	TRBV5-1	-	CASSRELGTQYF	TGCGCCAGCAGCCGGGAACTAGGGACCCAGTACTTC
-	TRBJ2-1	TRBV19	-	CASSMVSRVTYNEQFF	TGTGCCAGTAGTATGGTGAGCAGGGTGACCTACAATGAGCAGTTCTTC
-	TRBJ2-2	TRBV5-4	-	CASSLKRGDTGELFF	TGTGCCAGCAGTTTAAAACGGGGAGACACCGGGGAGCTGTTTTTT
TRBD2	TRBJ2-7	TRBV20-1	-	CSARVSGREEQYF	TGCAGTGCTCGAGTTAGCGGGAGGGAAGAGCAGTACTTC
-	TRBJ2-5	TRBV11-2	-	CASSPSSLSVETQYF	TGTGCCAGCAGCCCCTCTAGCTTATCGGTGGAGACCCAGTACTTC
-	TRBJ1-1	TRBV30	-	CARSPRITEFTEAFF	TGTGCCCGCTCGCCCCGCATCACAGAATTCACTGAAGCTTTCTTT
TRBD2	TRBJ2-7	TRBV3-1	-	CASSQAWGGMEDEDPYEQYF	TGTGCCAGCAGCCAGGCCTGGGGAGGGATGGAGGACGAGGATCCCTACGAGCAGTACTTC
-	TRBJ2-7	TRBV29-1	-	CSVDRGHEQYF	TGCAGCGTTGACAGGGGCCACGAGCAGTACTTC
-	TRBJ2-5	TRBV7-2	-	CASSLGTRFETQYF	TGTGCCAGCAGCTTAGGGACCCGCTTTGAGACCCAGTACTTC
-	TRBJ2-5	TRBV5-1	-	CASSLRSANEETQYF	TGCGCCAGCAGCTTGCGGTCGGCTAACGAAGAGACCCAGTACTTC
TRBD2	TRBJ2-7	TRBV29-1	-	CSAGGGRASEQYF	TGCAGCGCGGGGGGCGGGAGGGCCTCCGAGCAGTACTTC
-	TRBJ2-7	TRBV9	-	CASSVGLGSYEQYF	TGTGCCAGCAGCGTGGGACTGGGGTCCTACGAGCAGTACTTC
-	TRBJ2-6	TRBV28	-	CASRDLGAGANVLTF	TGTGCCAGCAGGGACCTTGGGGCTGGGGCCAACGTCCTGACTTTC
TRBD2	TRBJ2-7	TRBV20-1	-	CSALSGSTYEQYF	TGCAGTGCCCTTAGCGGGAGTACCTACGAGCAGTACTTC
-	TRBJ1-4	TRBV12-3/TRBV12-4	-	CASSPRERREKLFF	TGTGCCAGCAGTCCCCGTGAGAGGCGTGAAAAACTGTTTTTT
-	TRBJ2-7	TRBV6-4	-	CASSKTGTGEQYF	TGTGCCAGCTCCAAGACAGGTACGGGCGAGCAGTACTTC
-	TRBJ2-1	TRBV2	-	CASRDSGDNEQFF	TGTGCCAGCAGGGACAGCGGGGACAATGAGCAGTTCTTC
TRBD2	TRBJ2-7	TRBV3-1	-	CASSQDFGLAVF	TGTGCCAGCAGCCAAGACTTCGGACTAGCGGTCTTC
-	TRBJ1-5	TRBV19	-	CASSIWVTNQPQHF	TGTGCCAGTAGTATCTGGGTTACCAATCAGCCCCAGCATTTT